This T cell receptor beta chain was obtained from a study of cytomegalovirus exposure and HLA in healthy donors. On the study more broadly: A prior study identified 110 million or so unique TCR beta sequences from about 179 million T cells.

V gave up 6 bases and J gave up 2 bases, with 11 bases separating them. Germline CDR1 MNHEY, CDR2 SVGAGI. The CDR3 runs 13 residues. Notes on this clone: Antigen specificity is unknown.

Study-level findings and limits: Previously analyzed data showed that most TCR beta V segments were productive at a frequency of about 87% or about 30%.

Primers: 60 Vbeta forward and 13 Jbeta reverse. Data came from immunoSEQ multiplex PCR; TCRdb stores just in-frame clones and leaves some out. This sample has some 130,000 clones, with 83% found just once. The clonotype was recovered from a man aged 35-49 years in good health and CMV-seronegative. Sequencing was performed on PBMCs. The chain is built from TRBV6-5 and TRBJ2-7; no clear D gene. This chain's CDR3 is CASRELVAYEQYF. The CDR3, as DNA: TGTGCCAGCAGGGAGTTGGTCGCCTACGAGCAGTACTTC.